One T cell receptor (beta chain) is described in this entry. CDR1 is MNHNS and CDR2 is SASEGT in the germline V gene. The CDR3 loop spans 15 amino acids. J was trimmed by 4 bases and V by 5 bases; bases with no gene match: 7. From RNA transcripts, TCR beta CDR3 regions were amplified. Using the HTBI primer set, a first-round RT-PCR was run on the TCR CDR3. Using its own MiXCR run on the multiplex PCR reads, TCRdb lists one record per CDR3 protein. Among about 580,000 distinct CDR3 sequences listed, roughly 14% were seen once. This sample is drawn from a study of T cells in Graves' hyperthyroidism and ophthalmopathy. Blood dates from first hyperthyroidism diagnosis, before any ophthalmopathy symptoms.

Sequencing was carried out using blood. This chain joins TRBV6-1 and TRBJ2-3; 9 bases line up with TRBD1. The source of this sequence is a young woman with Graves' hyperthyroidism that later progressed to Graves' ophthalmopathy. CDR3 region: CASSLGTGIPDTQYF. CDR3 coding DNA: TGTGCCAGCAGTCTCGGGACAGGGATCCCAGATACGCAGTATTTT.